The 19 T cell receptor beta chains below were found in one sample sequenced in a study of shared clonotypes between healthy human individuals. Profiling relied on immunoSEQ multiplex PCR, and the TCRdb table lists in-frame clones only, not all of them. The sample holds nearly 1,000,000 clones, about three quarters seen once. Sample: memory CD4+ T cells sorted from blood. Sample subset: CD45RA-negative fraction. The receptors derive from a man between 18 and 29 years old in good health.

This clone came up once. J is TRBJ2-1 and V is TRBV5-4, with 9 bases fitting TRBD2. Germline V lookup: CDR1 SGHNT, CDR2 YYREEE (reference sequence). The CDR3 has 16 residues. Trimming cost V 0 bases and J 9 bases; bases outside gene matches: 10. The CDR3 is CASSLVGGRGPGEQFF. The CDR3 bases are TGTGCCAGCAGCTTGGTTGGCGGGAGGGGGCCCGGTGAGCAGTTCTTC.

The rearrangement uses TRBV11-2 and TRBJ1-1; D is unresolved. Trimming took 0 bases from V and 8 from J, leaving 16 bases between them. CDR1 and CDR2 (germline): SGHAT, FQNNGV. CDR3 size: 15 residues. The CDR3 coding sequence is TGTGCCAGCAGCTTAGATGGCATATCCCTGGAAGAAGCTTTCTTT. Translated: CASSLDGISLEEAFF.

This clone was detected only a few times. This chain links TRBV7-2 with TRBJ1-4; D is unresolved. Trimming took off 1 base at V and 5 bases at J, with 14 bases between the two ends. The CDR3 consists of 16 residues. Germline values: CDR1 SGHTA, CDR2 FQGNSA. DNA of the CDR3: TGTGCCAGCAGCTTAGGTTTAAGGGCCGGGAATGAAAAACTGTTTTTT. As protein: CASSLGLRAGNEKLFF.

The rearrangement joins TRBV29-1 to TRBJ2-5, with 7 bases that match TRBD1. V gave up 4 bases and J gave up 2 bases; unmatched junction bases: 1. Germline V gene data show CDR1 as SQVTM and CDR2 as ANQGSEA. This CDR3 has 12 residues. CDR3 amino acids: CSVGGQQETQYF. CDR3 sequence (DNA): TGCAGCGTTGGGGGACAGCAAGAGACCCAGTACTTC.

The rearrangement uses TRBV5-1 and TRBJ2-4; D call uncertain. Germline CDR1 is SGHRS and CDR2 is YFSETQ. Trimming took off 5 bases at V and 15 bases at J, with 24 bases between the two ends. The CDR3 runs 14 residues. The CDR3 DNA sequence: TGCGCCAGCAGAGGTCGGCCCTCCGACCCAAAACGGTACTTC. Translation: CASRGRPSDPKRYF.

This chain uses TRBV6-6 with TRBJ2-7, with 9 bases identical to TRBD2. The V gene's germline CDR1 is MNHNY and CDR2 SVGAGI (reference sequence). This CDR3 has 13 amino acids. The CDR3 reads CASADSGRYEQYF. The CDR3 DNA follows: TGTGCGAGCGCGGATAGCGGGAGATACGAGCAGTACTTC.

This chain links TRBV30 with TRBJ2-1; 7 bases fit TRBD1. The CDR3 covers 14 residues. CDR1 GTSNPN and CDR2 SVGIG come from the germline V gene (reference sequence). V lost 4 bases, J lost 0 bases, and 3 bases stayed unmatched. The CDR3 region has the DNA TGTGCCTGGACCGCAGGGGGCTCCTACAATGAGCAGTTCTTC. Amino acid sequence: CAWTAGGSYNEQFF.

The CDR3 protein is CAGTPRGEQFF. The CDR3 region has the DNA TGTGCCGGTACCCCCCGAGGTGAGCAGTTCTTC. This chain joins TRBV2 and TRBJ2-1; D is undetermined. The germline gives CDR1 SNHLY, CDR2 FYNNEI. V lost 11 bases and J 9 bases, leaving 14 bases between the germline ends. The CDR3 sequence is 11 residues long.

This clone was recorded a few times. At one of its ends the junction is not consistent with the germline gene, which may arise from a read error. V usage is TRBV7-7 and J usage is TRBJ2-1, with 9 bases that match TRBD2. Germline CDR1 and CDR2: SSHAT and FNYEAQ (reference sequence). The CDR3 is 13 amino acids. The CDR3, as DNA: TGTGCTAGCAGCTTGGCGACTAGCGGCCAGCAGTTCTTC. It translates to CASSLATSGQQFF.

This chain joins TRBV27 and TRBJ2-3, with D uncertain. CDR1 and CDR2 (germline): MNHEY, SMNVEV (reference sequence). This CDR3 spans 15 amino acids. Trimming took 3 bases from V and 3 from J, leaving 13 bases between them. The CDR3 here is CASSFLGRITDTQYF. Written as DNA, the CDR3 is TGTGCCAGCAGTTTCCTAGGGCGGATTACAGATACGCAGTATTTT.

This chain connects TRBV7-2 to TRBJ2-1; D is uncertain. The CDR3 contains 14 residues. Trimming shortened V by 4 bases and J by 10 bases, and 17 bases separated the two germline ends. CDR1 is SGHTA, CDR2 FQGNSA, per germline. This CDR3 is CASSSTLGGQEQFF. The CDR3 DNA reads TGTGCCAGCAGCTCGACGCTAGGCGGTCAGGAGCAGTTCTTC.

The chain employs TRBV2 and TRBJ1-5; 8 nucleotides line up with TRBD1. The CDR3 spans 15 residues. Trimming removed 6 bases from V and 6 bases from J; junction bases left unmatched: 10. Germline loops: CDR1 SNHLY, CDR2 FYNNEI. Written as DNA, the CDR3 is TGTGCCAGCAGAAAAGACAGGGGTCTAGCTCAGCCCCAGCATTTT. Residues: CASRKDRGLAQPQHF.

The V and J genes are TRBV5-1 and TRBJ2-1; 8 nucleotides match TRBD2. J was trimmed by 7 bases and V by 1 base; bases with no gene match: 4. The CDR3 is 14 amino acids. Per germline, CDR1 SGHRS and CDR2 YFSETQ. The CDR3 DNA sequence: TGCGCCAGCAGCTTGTACCCTAGCGGGAATGAGCAGTTCTTC. Translating gives CASSLYPSGNEQFF.

The count of this clone is one. The rearrangement links TRBV5-4 to TRBJ1-6; D might be TRBD1 (5 bases). V lost 2 bases to trimming and J lost 6 bases, with 12 bases between them. The CDR3 is made up of 15 amino acids. The germline V gene encodes CDR1 SGHNT and CDR2 YYREEE (reference sequence). CDR3 loop: CASSFGGGINSPLHF. CDR3 in DNA: TGTGCCAGCAGCTTCGGCGGGGGGATTAATTCACCCCTCCACTTT. Full variable domain (rest looked up from reference TRBV5-4 and TRBJ1-6): ETGVTQSPTHLIKTRGQQVTLRCSSQSGHNTVSWYQQALGQGPQFIFQYYREEENGRGNFPPRFSGLQFPNYSSELNVNALELDDSALYLCASSFGGGINSPLHFGNGTRLTVT.

This chain joins TRBV29-1 and TRBJ2-3; tentative D call: TRBD2 (5 bases). This CDR3 region has 13 residues. CDR1 is SQVTM and CDR2 is ANQGSEA in the germline V gene. V was pared by 4 bases and J by 3 bases, with 11 bases between. This CDR3 reads CSVARPGTDTQYF. The DNA of the CDR3 is TGCAGCGTTGCGCGGCCGGGAACAGATACGCAGTATTTT.

CDR3 sequence reads: CAIRDRASTDTQYF. The CDR3 DNA reads TGTGCCATCCGGGATAGAGCTAGCACAGATACGCAGTATTTT. The chain uses TRBV10-3 and TRBJ2-3; TRBD2 is a possible D gene (5 bases). The germline V and J ends were trimmed by 8 bases and 0 bases, with 12 bases remaining between them. The CDR3 spans 14 residues. Germline V lookup: CDR1 ENHRY, CDR2 SYGVKD.

The chain has TRBV29-1 and TRBJ2-5; possibly TRBD1 for D (6 bases). There are 11 residues in the CDR3. The germline CDR1 and CDR2 sequences are SQVTM and ANQGSEA. The V end was cut by 6 bases, the J end by 6 bases, with 11 bases between. CDR3 sequence: CSVGAGKTQYF. In DNA form, the CDR3 reads TGCAGCGTGGGGGCCGGGAAGACCCAGTACTTC. The whole variable domain, filled in from reference TRBV29-1 and TRBJ2-5, reads SAVISQKPSRDICQRGTSLTIQCQVDSQVTMMFWYRQQPGQSLTLIATANQGSEATYESGFVIDKFPISRPNLTFSTLTVSNMSPEDSSIYLCSVGAGKTQYFGPGTRLLVL.

The chain is built from TRBV6-5 and TRBJ2-5; unclear D gene. The closer fit of TRBJ2-7 to the DNA end suggests the J call may be wrong. The CDR3 totals 13 residues. Germline CDR1 MNHEY, CDR2 SVGAGI. The CDR3 DNA follows: TGTGCCAGCACACAATCGGCCTCTTACGAGCAGTACTTC. Protein product: CASTQSASYEQYF.

The J gene is TRBJ2-7, the V gene TRBV10-3; the match to TRBD2 covers 13 bases. The CDR3 loop spans 15 amino acids. In germline, CDR1 is ENHRY, CDR2 SYGVKD. Trimming at V came to 6 bases and at J to 2 bases, leaving 4 bases not matched to a gene. This CDR3 is CAIRPGTSGTYEQYF. Written as DNA, the CDR3 is TGTGCCATCAGACCTGGGACTAGCGGGACCTACGAGCAGTACTTC.